Shown below are 9 T cell receptor beta chains from a single sample sequenced in a study of OX40 agonist ivuxolimab in advanced cancers. Libraries were prepared by immunoSEQ multiplex PCR; TCRdb keeps only in-frame clonotypes and omits some of them. This table holds tens of thousands of clones, 70% to 90% found once. The specimen comprised CD4+ or CD8+ T cells sorted from blood, sampled in a trial of the OX40 agonist ivuxolimab. The source is an adult with an advanced solid tumor such as melanoma, head and neck, liver or kidney cancer.

The V and J genes are TRBV11-2 and TRBJ2-7; 9 bases agree with TRBD1. This CDR3 region has 17 residues. Germline V gives CDR1 SGHAT, CDR2 FQNNGV. Unmatched junction bases numbered 11, after V lost 2 bases and J lost 3 bases. CDR3 nucleotide sequence: TGTGCCAGCAGCTTACGGGGGATCCGGGACAGGGACTACGAGCAGTACTTC. This translates into CASSLRGIRDRDYEQYF.

The chain recombines TRBV6-5 with TRBJ2-3; 9 nucleotides agree with TRBD1. The V gene end was trimmed by 3 bases and the J gene end by 6 bases; junction bases not matched to a gene: 10. The CDR3 covers 16 residues. CDR1 is MNHEY, CDR2 SVGAGI, per germline. This CDR3 is CASSYSRDRVADTQYF. For the CDR3, the DNA is TGTGCCAGCAGTTATAGCCGGGACAGGGTAGCGGATACGCAGTATTTT.

The chain is built from TRBV19 and TRBJ1-5; a possible D gene is TRBD1 (5 bases). This CDR3 is 15 amino acids long. Germline V gives CDR1 LNHDA, CDR2 SQIVND (reference sequence). Trimming cost V 0 bases and J 7 bases, with 13 bases left between them. CDR3 in amino acids: CASSIDLQGSQPQHF. CDR3 DNA: TGTGCCAGTAGTATAGATCTTCAGGGTAGCCAGCCCCAGCATTTT.

Here the CDR3 reads CASSYSQGAYTEAFF. The CDR3 DNA follows: TGTGCCAGCAGTTACTCGCAGGGGGCTTATACTGAAGCTTTCTTT. V is TRBV6-5 and J is TRBJ1-1; 8 positions match TRBD1. Germline CDR1 and CDR2: MNHEY and SVGAGI. CDR3 size: 15 residues. The ends lost 0 bases at V and 5 bases at J; junction bases unmatched: 5.

This chain joins TRBV30 and TRBJ2-5; D may be TRBD2 (7 bases). The CDR3 is 15 amino acids. Looked up from germline, CDR1 is GTSNPN and CDR2 is SVGIG (reference sequence). The V and J ends lost 2 bases and 3 bases respectively, with 16 bases between them. The CDR3 protein is CAWSSRWGGKETQYF. The CDR3 bases are TGTGCCTGGAGTTCCCGGTGGGGGGGCAAAGAGACCCAGTACTTC.

This rearrangement joins TRBV4-1 to TRBJ1-3; no firm D call. This CDR3 spans 15 amino acids. Trimming left V 4 bases short and J 1 base short, with 11 bases between. Germline CDR1 reads MGHRA; CDR2 reads YSYEKL. The CDR3 is CASSPPVRSGNTIYF. Here the CDR3 DNA reads TGCGCCAGCAGCCCCCCTGTGAGGTCTGGAAACACCATATATTTT.

The genes are TRBV5-4 and TRBJ2-6; D remains ambiguous. The germline V gene encodes CDR1 SGHNT and CDR2 YYREEE (reference sequence). The CDR3 is made up of 19 amino acids. Trimming removed 4 bases from V and 5 bases from J, with 25 bases in between. The CDR3 sequence is CASSGSSKGYKSRANVLTF. CDR3 nucleotide sequence: TGTGCCAGCAGCGGTAGTAGCAAAGGTTACAAAAGTCGGGCCAACGTCCTGACTTTC.

The CDR3 coding sequence is TGTGCCAGTAGGTCGGGGACTGAAGCTTTCTTT. Its translation: CASRSGTEAFF. V usage is TRBV7-9 and J usage is TRBJ1-1; no firm D call. The CDR3 sequence is 11 residues long. Germline CDR1 reads SEHNR; CDR2 reads FQNEAQ (reference sequence). Trimming removed 9 bases from V and 5 bases from J, with 10 bases in between.

This clone has a single count. The genes are TRBV18 and TRBJ2-1; D unclear. V was clipped by 0 bases and J by 3 bases, with 3 bases between them. The CDR3 consists of 13 residues. Germline assignment: CDR1 KGHSH and CDR2 LQKENI. The CDR3 protein is CASSPPNYNEQFF. The CDR3 nucleotides read TGTGCCAGCTCACCACCCAACTACAATGAGCAGTTCTTC.